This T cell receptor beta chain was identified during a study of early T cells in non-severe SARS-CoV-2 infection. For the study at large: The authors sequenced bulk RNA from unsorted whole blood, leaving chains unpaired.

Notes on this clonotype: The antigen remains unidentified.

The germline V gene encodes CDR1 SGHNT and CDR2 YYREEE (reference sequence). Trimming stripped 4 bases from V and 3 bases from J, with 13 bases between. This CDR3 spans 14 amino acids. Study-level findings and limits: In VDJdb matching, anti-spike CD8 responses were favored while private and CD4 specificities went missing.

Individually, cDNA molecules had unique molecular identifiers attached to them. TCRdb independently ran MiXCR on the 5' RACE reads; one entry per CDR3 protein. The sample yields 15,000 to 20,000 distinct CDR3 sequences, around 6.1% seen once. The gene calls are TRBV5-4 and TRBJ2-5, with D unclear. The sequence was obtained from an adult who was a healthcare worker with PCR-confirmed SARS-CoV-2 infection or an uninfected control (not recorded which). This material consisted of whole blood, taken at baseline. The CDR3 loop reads CASSPPGPEETQYF. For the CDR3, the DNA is TGTGCCAGCAGCCCCCCCGGCCCCGAAGAGACCCAGTACTTC.